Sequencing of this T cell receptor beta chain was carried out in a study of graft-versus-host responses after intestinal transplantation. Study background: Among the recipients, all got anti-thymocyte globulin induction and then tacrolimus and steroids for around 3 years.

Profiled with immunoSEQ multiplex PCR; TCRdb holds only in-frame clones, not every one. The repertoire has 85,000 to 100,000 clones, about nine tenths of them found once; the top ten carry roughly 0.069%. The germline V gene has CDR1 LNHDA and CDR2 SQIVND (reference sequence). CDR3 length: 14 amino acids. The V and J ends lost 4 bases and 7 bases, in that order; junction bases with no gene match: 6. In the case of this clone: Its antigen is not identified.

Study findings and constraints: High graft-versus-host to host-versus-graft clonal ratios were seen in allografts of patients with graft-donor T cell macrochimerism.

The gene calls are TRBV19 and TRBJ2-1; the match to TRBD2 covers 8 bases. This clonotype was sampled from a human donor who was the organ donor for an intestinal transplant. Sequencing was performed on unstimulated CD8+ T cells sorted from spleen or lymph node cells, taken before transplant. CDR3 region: CASSRRLAQNEQFF. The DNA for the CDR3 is TGTGCCAGTAGTAGGAGACTAGCGCAAAATGAGCAGTTCTTC.